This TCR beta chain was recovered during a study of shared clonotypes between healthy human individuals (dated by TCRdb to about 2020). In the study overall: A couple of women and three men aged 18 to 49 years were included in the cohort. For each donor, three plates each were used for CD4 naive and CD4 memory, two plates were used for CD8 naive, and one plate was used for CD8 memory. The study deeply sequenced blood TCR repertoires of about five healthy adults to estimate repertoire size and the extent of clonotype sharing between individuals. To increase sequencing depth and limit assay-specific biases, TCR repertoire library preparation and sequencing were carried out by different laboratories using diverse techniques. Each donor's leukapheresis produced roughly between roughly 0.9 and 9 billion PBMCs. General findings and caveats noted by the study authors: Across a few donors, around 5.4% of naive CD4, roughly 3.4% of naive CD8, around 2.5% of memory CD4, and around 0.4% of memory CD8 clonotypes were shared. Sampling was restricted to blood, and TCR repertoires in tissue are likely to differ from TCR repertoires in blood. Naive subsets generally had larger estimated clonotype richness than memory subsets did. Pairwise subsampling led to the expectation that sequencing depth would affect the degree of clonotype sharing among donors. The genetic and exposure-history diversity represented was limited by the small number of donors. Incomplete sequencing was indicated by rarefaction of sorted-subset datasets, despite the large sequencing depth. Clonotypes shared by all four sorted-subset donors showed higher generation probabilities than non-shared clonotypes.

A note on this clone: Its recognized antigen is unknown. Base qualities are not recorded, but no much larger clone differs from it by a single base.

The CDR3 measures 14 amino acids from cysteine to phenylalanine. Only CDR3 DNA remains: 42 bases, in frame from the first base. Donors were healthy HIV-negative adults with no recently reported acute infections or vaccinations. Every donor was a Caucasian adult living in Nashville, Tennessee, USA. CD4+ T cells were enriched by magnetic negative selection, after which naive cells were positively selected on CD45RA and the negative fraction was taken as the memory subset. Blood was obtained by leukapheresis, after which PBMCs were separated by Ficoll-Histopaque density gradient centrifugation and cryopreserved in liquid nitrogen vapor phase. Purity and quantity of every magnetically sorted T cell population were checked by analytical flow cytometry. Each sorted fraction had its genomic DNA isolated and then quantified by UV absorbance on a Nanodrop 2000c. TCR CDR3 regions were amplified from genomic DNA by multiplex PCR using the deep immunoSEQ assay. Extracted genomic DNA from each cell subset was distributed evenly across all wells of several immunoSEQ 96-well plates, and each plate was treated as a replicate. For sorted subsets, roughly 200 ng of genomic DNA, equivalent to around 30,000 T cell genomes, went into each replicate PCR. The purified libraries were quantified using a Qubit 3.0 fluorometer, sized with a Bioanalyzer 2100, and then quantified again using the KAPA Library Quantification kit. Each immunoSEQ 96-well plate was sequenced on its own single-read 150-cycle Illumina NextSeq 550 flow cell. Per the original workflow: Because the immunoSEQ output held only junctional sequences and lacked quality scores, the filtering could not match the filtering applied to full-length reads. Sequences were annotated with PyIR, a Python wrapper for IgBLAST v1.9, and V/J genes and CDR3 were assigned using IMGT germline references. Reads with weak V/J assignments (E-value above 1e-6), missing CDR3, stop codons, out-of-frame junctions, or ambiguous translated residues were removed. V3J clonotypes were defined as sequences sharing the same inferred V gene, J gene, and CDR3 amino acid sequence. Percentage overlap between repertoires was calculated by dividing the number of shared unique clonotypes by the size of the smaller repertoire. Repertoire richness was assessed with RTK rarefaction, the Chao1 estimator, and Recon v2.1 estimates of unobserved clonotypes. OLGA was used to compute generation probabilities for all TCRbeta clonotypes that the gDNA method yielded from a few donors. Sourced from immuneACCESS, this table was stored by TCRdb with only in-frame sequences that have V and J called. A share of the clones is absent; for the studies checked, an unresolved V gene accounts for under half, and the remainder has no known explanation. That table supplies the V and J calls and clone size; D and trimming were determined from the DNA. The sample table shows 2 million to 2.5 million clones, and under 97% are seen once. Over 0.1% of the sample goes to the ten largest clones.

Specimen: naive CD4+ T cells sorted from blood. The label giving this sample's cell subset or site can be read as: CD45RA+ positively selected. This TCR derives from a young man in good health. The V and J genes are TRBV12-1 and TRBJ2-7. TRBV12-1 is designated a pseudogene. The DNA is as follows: TGTGCCAGCAGCCTACGGCCCAAACCCTACGAGCAGTACTTC. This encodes CASSLRPKPYEQYF.